A selection of T cell receptor beta chains follows, all from one sample in a study of CDR3 diversity in severe acne. From the PCR reads, TCRdb called clonotypes with MiXCR, one entry per CDR3 protein. Of tens of thousands of distinct CDR3 sequences detected, around 49% appear once; the ten largest clones hold about 13%. The sample comprised blood. The receptors were sampled from a male donor in good health, without acne. Both conserved end residues are part of each CDR3. Not all rows give a size; the values are once, few, many and, for expanded clones, a class.

V: TRBV11-2; size: -; CDR3: CASSLGHRESGGYTF
V: TRBV20-1; size: few; CDR3: CSAGDFTYEQYF
V: TRBV7-9; size: few; CDR3: CASSWPIGTGGQNIQYF
V: TRBV7-7; size: medium-sized; CDR3: CASSLTPTSDEQYF
V: TRBV6-5; size: many; CDR3: CASSYSVWQQGGYTF
V: TRBV6-2/TRBV6-3; size: -; CDR3: CAISDRAGGTEAFF
V: TRBV10-2; size: -; CDR3: CASSHYEQYF
V: TRBV5-6; size: -; CDR3: CASSARGANEKLFF
V: TRBV4-1; size: -; CDR3: CASSQDPGRAYTGAFF
V: TRBV7-9; size: -; CDR3: CASIPNPVTVNTGELSW
V: TRBV18; size: once; CDR3: CASSPYLSEAFF
V: TRBV5-5; size: -; CDR3: CASSQDWNSRGTNEKLFF
V: TRBV19; size: -; CDR3: CASSTHGGTEAFF
V: TRBV25-1; size: -; CDR3: CASSQENGEKLFF
V: TRBV4-1; size: -; CDR3: CASSQTGVGYEQYF
V: TRBV5-1; size: -; CDR3: CASRKTGEHYGYTF
V: TRBV13; size: many; CDR3: CASSDRSETQYF
V: TRBV6-4; size: many; CDR3: CASSDGPNEKLFF
V: TRBV5-1; size: once; CDR3: CASSSVDRAYNEQFF
V: TRBV20-1; size: few; CDR3: CSARDRTAEFF
V: TRBV2; size: few; CDR3: CASRDAGGYTF
V: TRBV5-4; size: -; CDR3: CASSQGTDTIYF
V: TRBV20-1; size: -; CDR3: CSASSLEGGLDEQYF
V: TRBV24-1; size: -; CDR3: CATSDLGHLTDTQYF
V: TRBV6-6; size: once; CDR3: CASSPTYNEQFF
V: TRBV19; size: once; CDR3: CASSIARGRGARLSVGNQPQHF
V: TRBV6-5; size: many; CDR3: CASSRRGRGTQYF
V: TRBV20-1; size: -; CDR3: CSASRGAGYPGNTGELFF
V: TRBV18; size: many; CDR3: CASSVAQETQYF
V: TRBV7-5; size: many; CDR3: CISVSEGCEQYF
V: TRBV20-1; size: once; CDR3: CSAGTSGAQYEQYF
V: TRBV20-1; size: -; CDR3: CSASSRGTEQYF